This T cell receptor (beta chain) was recovered during a study of T-cell reconstitution after alpha-beta-depleted transplantation in children. General study findings and limits: Some patients owed their high day-60 TCRbeta diversity to surviving recipient T cells and thymic progenitors.

A note on this clonotype: The target antigen is unknown.

As it was prepared, the TCRbeta library received unique molecular identifiers. MiXCR was run by TCRdb on the PCR reads, yielding one entry per CDR3 protein. The profile shows around 500,000 distinct CDR3 sequences, 23% of them singletons. Germline CDR1 reads SGHTA; CDR2 reads FQGTGA. The V end was cut by 5 bases, the J end by 0 bases, with 14 bases between. The CDR3 consists of 16 residues. This receptor was identified in a boy under three years old who had a stem cell transplant for acute myeloid leukemia, so the T cells may come from the graft donor. The chain has TRBV7-3 and TRBJ2-1; TRBD2 might be the D (5 bases). The sequenced sample was PBMCs, mostly from graft donor cells, obtained 360 days after TCRalphabeta/CD19-depleted stem cell transplant. This chain's CDR3 is CASSQRGSSSYNEQFF. The CDR3 DNA reads as TGTGCCAGCAGCCAGAGAGGGTCAAGCTCCTACAATGAGCAGTTCTTC.